This T cell receptor beta chain came from a study of blood T cell repertoires in COVID-19. The overall study: Some COVID-19 samples were acute and others convalescent; all came from the United States, Italy and Spain.

Original processing notes: Estimated nucleated cell counts came from reference gene primer amplification. Only in-frame clones appear in the TCRdb table, and some are missing; sequencing was by immunoSEQ multiplex PCR. That table is the source of V, J and clone size, and D and trimming were worked out from the DNA. The sample records fewer than 300,000 clones, approximately 81% being singletons. Germline loops: CDR1 MNHEY, CDR2 SMNVEV (reference sequence). With 7 bases removed from V and 4 bases from J, the gap between germline ends came to 16 bases. The CDR3 sequence is 14 residues long. The clonotype comes from a young woman with acute or convalescent COVID-19. This chain links TRBV27 with TRBJ1-1; D not certain. The sequenced sample was peripheral blood. The CDR3 here is CASTWGGLATEAFF. The DNA of the CDR3 is TGTGCCAGCACCTGGGGAGGGTTGGCCACTGAAGCTTTCTTT.